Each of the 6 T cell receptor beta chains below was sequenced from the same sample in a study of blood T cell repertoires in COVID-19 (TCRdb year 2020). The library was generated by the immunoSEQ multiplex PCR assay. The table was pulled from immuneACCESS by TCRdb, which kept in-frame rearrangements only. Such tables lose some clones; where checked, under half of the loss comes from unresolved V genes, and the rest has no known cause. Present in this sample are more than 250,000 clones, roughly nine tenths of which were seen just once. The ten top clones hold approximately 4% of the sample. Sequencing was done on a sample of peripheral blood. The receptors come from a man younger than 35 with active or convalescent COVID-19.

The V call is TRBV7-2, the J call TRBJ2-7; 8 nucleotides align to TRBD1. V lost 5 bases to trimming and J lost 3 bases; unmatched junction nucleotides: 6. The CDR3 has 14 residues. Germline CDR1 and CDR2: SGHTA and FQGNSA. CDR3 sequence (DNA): TGTGCCAGCAGCCTTCCCGGACAGGGCTACGAGCAGTACTTC. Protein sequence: CASSLPGQGYEQYF.

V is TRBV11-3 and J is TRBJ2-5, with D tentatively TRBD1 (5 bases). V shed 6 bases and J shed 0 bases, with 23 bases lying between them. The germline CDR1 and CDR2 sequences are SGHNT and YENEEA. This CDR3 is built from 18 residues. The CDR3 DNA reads TGTGCCAGCAGTCTAAGGGGAAGGGGTCCACAGTACCAAGAGACCCAGTACTTC. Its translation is CASSLRGRGPQYQETQYF. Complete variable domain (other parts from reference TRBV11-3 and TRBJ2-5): EAGVVQSPRYKIIEKKQPVAFWCNPISGHNTLYWYLQNLGQGPELLIRYENEEAVDDSQLPKDRFSAERLKGVDSTLKIQPAELGDSAVYLCASSLRGRGPQYQETQYFGPGTRLLVL.

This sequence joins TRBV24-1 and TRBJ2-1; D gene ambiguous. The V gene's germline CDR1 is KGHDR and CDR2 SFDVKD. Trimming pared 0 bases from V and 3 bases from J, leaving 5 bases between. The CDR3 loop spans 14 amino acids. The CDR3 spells CATSDLSGYNEQFF. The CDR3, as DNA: TGTGCCACCAGTGATTTGTCCGGCTACAATGAGCAGTTCTTC.

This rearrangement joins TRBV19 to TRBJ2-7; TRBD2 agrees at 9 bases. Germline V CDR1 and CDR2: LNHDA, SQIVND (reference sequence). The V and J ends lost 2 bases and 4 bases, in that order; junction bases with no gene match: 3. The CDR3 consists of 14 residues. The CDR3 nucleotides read TGTGCCAGTAGTATACAAGCGGGAGGTTACGAGCAGTACTTC. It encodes CASSIQAGGYEQYF.

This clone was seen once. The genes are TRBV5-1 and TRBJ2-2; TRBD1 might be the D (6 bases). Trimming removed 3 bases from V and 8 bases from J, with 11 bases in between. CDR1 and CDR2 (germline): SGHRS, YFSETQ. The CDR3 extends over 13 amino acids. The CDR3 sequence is CASSSGHTGELFF. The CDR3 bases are TGCGCCAGCAGCTCGGGACATACTGGGGAGCTGTTTTTT.

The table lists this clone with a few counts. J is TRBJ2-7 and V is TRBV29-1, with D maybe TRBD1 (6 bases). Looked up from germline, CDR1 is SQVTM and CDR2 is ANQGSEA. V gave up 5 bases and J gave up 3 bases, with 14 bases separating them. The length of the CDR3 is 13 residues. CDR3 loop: CSVLGQAIYEQYF. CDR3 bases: TGCAGCGTTCTGGGACAAGCCATCTACGAGCAGTACTTC.